This T cell receptor (beta chain) stems from a study of blood T cell repertoires in COVID-19. At the level of the study: Collection of acute and convalescent COVID-19 samples took place in the United States, Italy and Spain. PBMCs, B-cell-depleted T cells, or T cells provided the cDNA or gDNA that made up the material.

Per the authors' pipeline: Reference gene primer amplification yielded estimated nucleated cell counts. Profiling relied on immunoSEQ multiplex PCR, and the TCRdb table lists in-frame clones only, not all of them. V and J calls and clone size are given by that table; D and trimming were obtained from the DNA. The sample yields around 300,000 clones, 86% seen once. The germline V gene has CDR1 LGHDT and CDR2 YNNKEL (reference sequence). This CDR3 has 18 residues. The J segment lost 1 base and the V segment lost 7 bases, leaving 18 bases of the junction unmatched. This chain links TRBV3-1 (or the pseudogene TRBV3-2) with TRBJ1-2, with 7 bases identical to TRBD1. The sequencing sample was made of peripheral blood. This receptor was taken from a woman aged 30 to 39 with active or convalescent COVID-19. CDR3 nucleotides: TGTGCCAGCAATTTAGGTCTTCAGGGGGATCAGATTAACTATGGCTACACCTTC. Translation gives CASNLGLQGDQINYGYTF.